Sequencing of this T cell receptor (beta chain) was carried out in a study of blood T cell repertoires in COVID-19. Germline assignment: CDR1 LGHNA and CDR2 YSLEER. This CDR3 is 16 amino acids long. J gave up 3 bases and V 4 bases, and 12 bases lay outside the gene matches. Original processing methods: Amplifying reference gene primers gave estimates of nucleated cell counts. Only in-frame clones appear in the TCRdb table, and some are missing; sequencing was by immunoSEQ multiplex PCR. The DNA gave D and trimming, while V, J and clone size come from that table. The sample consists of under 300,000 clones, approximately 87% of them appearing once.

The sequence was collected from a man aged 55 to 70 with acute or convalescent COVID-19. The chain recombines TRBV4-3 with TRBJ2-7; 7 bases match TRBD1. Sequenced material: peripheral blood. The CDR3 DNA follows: TGCGCCAGCAGCCGAGAATACAGGGGAGTGAGCTACGAGCAGTACTTC. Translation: CASSREYRGVSYEQYF.